A single sample is the source of the 30 T cell receptor beta chains below, sequenced in a study of graft-versus-host responses after intestinal transplantation. Sequencing used immunoSEQ multiplex PCR; TCRdb keeps in-frame clones, though not all of them. This sample has 62,000 or so clones, with roughly 90% found just once. This material consisted of PBMCs, taken 26 days after transplant. Receptors originate from a human patient who received an intestinal transplant, so some T cells may come from the graft donor.

The J gene is TRBJ1-1, the V gene TRBV4-2; D uncertain. Germline CDR1 reads LGHNA; CDR2 reads YNFKEQ. V lost 0 bases and J lost 2, with 10 bases in between. This CDR3 comprises 15 residues. CDR3 bases: TGTGCCAGCAGCCAAGAGAACCTGGGCAACACTGAAGCTTTCTTT. Amino acid sequence: CASSQENLGNTEAFF.

The rearrangement joins TRBV29-1 to TRBJ2-2, with 7 bases matching TRBD1. Germline trimming cut 7 bases from V and 2 bases from J; bases unmatched to any gene: 4. Germline CDR1 and CDR2: SQVTM and ANQGSEA. This CDR3 contains 13 residues. The DNA for the CDR3 is TGCAGCGCCGGGACAGATAACACCGGGGAGCTGTTTTTT. Protein product: CSAGTDNTGELFF.

The rearrangement uses TRBV5-6 and TRBJ2-2; D gene unclear. Germline CDR1 is SGHDT and CDR2 is YYEEEE. The CDR3 covers 14 residues. V lost 2 bases, J lost 3 bases, and 8 bases lay in between. CDR3: CASSFYRYTGELFF. The CDR3 DNA sequence: TGTGCCAGCAGCTTCTACCGGTACACCGGGGAGCTGTTTTTT.

The chain employs TRBV30 and TRBJ1-5; maybe TRBD1 (6 bases). V was cut by 0 bases and J by 1 base, with 16 bases left in between. The V gene's germline CDR1 is GTSNPN and CDR2 SVGIG (reference sequence). This CDR3 has 17 amino acids. The CDR3 DNA reads as TGTGCCTGGAGTGTTTTTGGGGGCGTCTGGAGCAATCAGCCCCAGCATTTT. It yields the protein CAWSVFGGVWSNQPQHF.

The chain employs TRBV30 and TRBJ1-5, with a weak D call TRBD1 (5 bases). Germline CDR1 GTSNPN, CDR2 SVGIG (reference sequence). CDR3 length equals 13 residues. Trimming took off 0 bases at V and 6 bases at J, with 9 bases between the two ends. This CDR3 is CAWSVGDIQPQHF. The CDR3 DNA is TGTGCCTGGAGTGTAGGGGATATTCAGCCCCAGCATTTT.

V gene TRBV9 combines with J gene TRBJ2-7; D might be TRBD2 (7 bases). The length of the CDR3 is 12 residues. V lost 9 bases to trimming and J lost 7 bases, with 17 bases between them. Germline CDR1 reads SGDLS; CDR2 reads YYNGEE. CDR3 bases: TGTGCCATCAAGGGGGGGTGTGGGGAGCAGTACGTC. It yields the protein CAIKGGCGEQYV.

The chain links TRBV10-3 to TRBJ1-2, with D perhaps TRBD1 (5 bases). Germline loops: CDR1 ENHRY, CDR2 SYGVKD. Trimming took 11 bases from V and 3 from J, leaving 16 bases between them. CDR3 length: 13 residues. The CDR3 loop reads CAGHSQGDYGYTF. Here the CDR3 DNA reads TGTGCCGGACACAGCCAAGGAGACTATGGCTACACCTTC.

V and J are TRBV14 and TRBJ2-5, with 10 bases identical to TRBD1. Germline loops: CDR1 SGHDN, CDR2 FVKESK. Unmatched junction bases numbered 9, after V lost 0 bases and J lost 5 bases. The CDR3 loop spans 17 amino acids. CDR3 region: CASSQDPIDRGQETQYF. The CDR3 region has the DNA TGTGCCAGCAGCCAAGATCCGATTGACAGGGGGCAGGAGACCCAGTACTTC.

This clone was seen a single time. The CDR3 region is CASSEGETGANAEAFF. The CDR3 nucleotides are TGTGCCAGCAGTGAAGGGGAGACAGGGGCAAACGCTGAAGCTTTCTTT. The chain carries TRBV6-1 and TRBJ1-1; 8 bases align to TRBD1. CDR1 is MNHNS, CDR2 SASEGT, per germline. The trim removed 1 base at V and 6 bases at J, leaving 10 bases unmatched. This CDR3 comprises 16 residues.

This chain uses TRBV27 with TRBJ1-2; TRBD1 agrees at 8 bases. Trimming at V came to 3 bases and at J to 4 bases, leaving 7 bases not matched to a gene. The germline CDR1 and CDR2 sequences are MNHEY and SMNVEV (reference sequence). This CDR3 has 15 residues. The chain's CDR3 is CASSFAADRVYGYTF. The CDR3 DNA reads TGTGCCAGCAGTTTTGCGGCGGACAGGGTCTATGGCTACACCTTC.

The chain employs TRBV5-1 and TRBJ1-2, with 8 bases aligning to TRBD1. Per germline, CDR1 SGHRS and CDR2 YFSETQ. The CDR3 is 15 residues long. J was trimmed by 2 bases and V by 0 bases; bases with no gene match: 3. The CDR3 here is CASSLDRQGNYGYTF. DNA of the CDR3: TGCGCCAGCAGCTTGGACCGACAGGGGAACTATGGCTACACCTTC.

V is TRBV5-6 and J is TRBJ1-1; D is unclear. CDR1 and CDR2 (germline): SGHDT, YYEEEE. Trimming removed 0 bases at V and 8 bases at J, with 14 bases between. The CDR3 covers 14 residues. Here the CDR3 reads CASSLAQANWEAFF. The DNA for the CDR3 is TGTGCCAGCAGCTTGGCTCAGGCCAACTGGGAAGCTTTCTTT.

This rearrangement joins TRBV19 to TRBJ1-5, with 8 bases fitting TRBD1. The CDR3 consists of 15 residues. V gave up 6 bases and J gave up 3 bases; unmatched junction bases: 7. Germline V gene lookup returns CDR1 LNHDA and CDR2 SQIVND (reference sequence). The CDR3 nucleotides read TGTGCCAGTAGGAAGGGACAGGCACTCAATCAGCCCCAGCATTTT. It codes for CASRKGQALNQPQHF.

This chain uses TRBV18 with TRBJ2-1; TRBD1 matches 7 bases. Germline CDR1 KGHSH, CDR2 LQKENI. With V trimmed by 2 bases and J by 5 bases, 12 bases remained unmatched. CDR3 size: 17 residues. The CDR3 DNA sequence: TGTGCCAGCTCACCAGCATCCGGGACAGTGGGGGACAATGAGCAGTTCTTC. It codes for CASSPASGTVGDNEQFF.

J is TRBJ2-2 and V is TRBV28, with TRBD2 matching over 8 bases. Germline V gene lookup returns CDR1 MDHEN and CDR2 SYDVKM. This CDR3 region has 16 residues. V gave up 6 bases and J gave up 0 bases; unmatched junction bases: 6. This CDR3 is CASSSTLAANTGELFF. Written as DNA, the CDR3 is TGTGCCAGCAGCTCAACACTAGCGGCGAACACCGGGGAGCTGTTTTTT.

The J gene is TRBJ2-7, the V gene TRBV29-1; TRBD1 is a possible D gene (6 bases). The germline V gene has CDR1 SQVTM and CDR2 ANQGSEA. This CDR3 is built from 13 residues. Deletions cut 7 bases from V and 6 bases from J, with 19 bases between. The CDR3, as DNA: TGCAGCGGCCTGACGAGGCAGGGGAGCGAGCAGTACTTC. The encoded protein is CSGLTRQGSEQYF.

The CDR3 loop is CASSSIYESSYNEQFF. CDR3 bases: TGTGCCAGCAGCTCCATCTACGAGAGCTCCTACAATGAGCAGTTCTTC. The chain combines TRBV7-8 with TRBJ2-1, with unresolved D. V was clipped by 4 bases and J by 0 bases, with 13 bases between them. Germline V gives CDR1 SGHVS, CDR2 FQNEAQ. The CDR3 spans 16 residues.

J is TRBJ1-1 and V is TRBV19, with 7 bases fitting TRBD1. The CDR3 runs 14 residues. The germline V gene encodes CDR1 LNHDA and CDR2 SQIVND (reference sequence). V lost 7 bases and J lost 0; bases outside the gene matches: 5. As DNA, the CDR3 is TGTGCCAGTAAGACAGGGTCCATGAACACTGAAGCTTTCTTT. This sequence encodes CASKTGSMNTEAFF.

This clone was detected only once. This chain uses TRBV4-2 with TRBJ2-5; 10 nucleotides agree with TRBD2. Germline loops: CDR1 LGHNA, CDR2 YNFKEQ. This CDR3 is built from 18 residues. Germline trimming cut 1 base from V and 4 bases from J; bases unmatched to any gene: 12. CDR3: CASSQVASGSSPGETQYF. In DNA, the CDR3 is TGTGCCAGCAGCCAAGTCGCTAGCGGGAGTTCCCCGGGAGAGACCCAGTACTTC.

The chain couples TRBV27 to TRBJ2-3, with no clear D. Germline V gives CDR1 MNHEY, CDR2 SMNVEV (reference sequence). Trimming removed 3 bases from V and 6 bases from J, with 4 bases in between. CDR3 length: 11 amino acids. CDR3 protein: CASSLYDTQYF. The CDR3 coding sequence is TGTGCCAGCAGTTTGTATGATACGCAGTATTTT.

The CDR3 nucleotides read TGTGCCAGTACCGGGGTGTCGGACAGTCTCGGGTATGGCTACACCTTC. As protein: CASTGVSDSLGYGYTF. V gene TRBV19 combines with J gene TRBJ1-2, with D perhaps matching TRBD1 (6 bases). The V end was cut by 7 bases, the J end by 5 bases, with 23 bases between. The germline V gene encodes CDR1 LNHDA and CDR2 SQIVND (reference sequence). CDR3 length equals 16 residues.

The V and J genes are TRBV28 and TRBJ1-2; D is perhaps TRBD1 (5 bases). Trimming cost V 5 bases and J 4 bases, with 5 bases left between them. Germline CDR1 is MDHEN and CDR2 is SYDVKM. This CDR3 region has 11 residues. The CDR3, as DNA: TGTGCCAGCAGTCAGGGCTATGGCTACACCTTC. Its translation is CASSQGYGYTF.

The chain joins TRBV9 to TRBJ2-3; 9 nucleotides line up with TRBD2. Germline V gives CDR1 SGDLS, CDR2 YYNGEE. V was pared by 0 bases and J by 2 bases, with 1 base of the junction left unmatched. This CDR3 spans 15 amino acids. CDR3 loop: CASSVVAGDTDTQYF. DNA for the CDR3: TGTGCCAGCAGCGTAGTAGCGGGGGACACAGATACGCAGTATTTT. The whole variable domain, remainder taken from reference TRBV9 and TRBJ2-3, is DSGVTQTPKHLITATGQRVTLRCSPRSGDLSVYWYQQSLDQGLQFLIQYYNGEERAKGNILERFSAQQFPDLHSELNLSSLELGDSALYFCASSVVAGDTDTQYFGPGTRLTVL.

The chain uses TRBV6-1 and TRBJ2-1; 9 bases line up with TRBD1. The trim removed 8 bases at V and 9 bases at J, leaving 11 bases unmatched. Looked up from germline, CDR1 is MNHNS and CDR2 is SASEGT. This CDR3 has 14 residues. The CDR3 DNA is TGTGCCAGCCGGGCGGGGACAGGGTGGGGTGAGCAGTTCTTC. Translated, it gives CASRAGTGWGEQFF.

This chain uses TRBV9 with TRBJ1-6; 7 bases are shared with TRBD1. The germline V gene has CDR1 SGDLS and CDR2 YYNGEE. This CDR3 comprises 16 residues. Trimming at V came to 3 bases and at J to 7 bases, leaving 10 bases not matched to a gene. The CDR3 sequence is CASSAPGGPWNSPLHF. CDR3 nucleotide sequence: TGTGCCAGCAGCGCACCAGGGGGGCCTTGGAATTCACCCCTCCACTTT.

The V and J genes are TRBV6-5 and TRBJ1-2; 7 bases agree with TRBD1. CDR3 length: 15 amino acids. Germline loops: CDR1 MNHEY, CDR2 SVGAGI. V lost 6 bases to trimming and J lost 0 bases; unmatched junction nucleotides: 7. CDR3 sequence reads: CASSDPGTANYGYTF. CDR3 bases: TGTGCCAGCAGCGACCCGGGGACAGCTAACTATGGCTACACCTTC.

The chain joins TRBV28 to TRBJ2-7, with D possibly matching TRBD2 (5 bases). This CDR3 contains 16 residues. Germline V gene sequence: CDR1 MDHEN, CDR2 SYDVKM. The V gene lost 5 bases and the J gene lost 3 bases, with 20 bases spanning the gap. CDR3 bases: TGTGCCAGCAGTCCCCCCGGCCCTAGCCGCCGCTACGAGCAGTACTTC. This gives the protein CASSPPGPSRRYEQYF.

This clone was counted once. The chain combines TRBV5-1 with TRBJ2-1, with 7 bases matching TRBD1. This CDR3 is built from 17 residues. The germline V gene encodes CDR1 SGHRS and CDR2 YFSETQ. The trim removed 0 bases at V and 6 bases at J, leaving 12 bases unmatched. CDR3 residues: CASSLGTGSWEVNEQFF. CDR3 DNA sequence: TGCGCCAGCAGCTTGGGGACAGGTTCTTGGGAAGTCAATGAGCAGTTCTTC.

The genes are TRBV7-9 and TRBJ2-7; the D is unclear. Germline loops: CDR1 SEHNR, CDR2 FQNEAQ (reference sequence). V was cut by 4 bases and J by 1 base, with 8 bases left in between. The CDR3 has 13 amino acids. CDR3 in amino acids: CASSSTLSYEQYF. In DNA form, the CDR3 reads TGTGCCAGCAGCTCCACCCTATCCTACGAGCAGTACTTC.

In its sample, this clone was seen once. V usage is TRBV18 and J usage is TRBJ2-7; 8 nucleotides match TRBD1. The CDR3 sequence is 17 residues long. Per the germline V gene, CDR1 is KGHSH and CDR2 is LQKENI. J gave up 2 bases and V 6 bases, and 15 bases lay outside the gene matches. The DNA for the CDR3 is TGTGCCAGCTCGAAGTCCCGGGACAGGTTGGGCACCTACGAGCAGTACTTC. This translates into CASSKSRDRLGTYEQYF.